These 26 T cell receptor beta chains were all obtained from the same sample, sequenced in a study of a mutant IDH1 vaccine in newly diagnosed glioma. Time point given: baseline, week 1 (first vaccination visit). As for treatment: pre-vaccination baseline after standard-of-care therapy. Some clones are missing from TCRdb's copy, which holds only in-frame ones; the method was immunoSEQ multiplex PCR. The sample consists of approximately 54,000 clones, approximately 80% of them appearing once. Sequencing used PBMCs, obtained from a glioma patient treated with radiotherapy, temozolomide or both. Receptor source: a man aged 18 to 29 with glioma.

The J gene is TRBJ1-1, the V gene TRBV4-3; D remains unclear. The V and J ends lost 0 bases and 0 bases respectively, with 8 bases between them. Germline lookup yields CDR1 LGHNA and CDR2 YSLEER. The CDR3 runs 15 residues. The CDR3, as DNA: TGCGCCAGCAGCCAAGATCCGAGTATGAACACTGAAGCTTTCTTT. This codes for CASSQDPSMNTEAFF.

The rearrangement links TRBV30 to TRBJ1-6; D perhaps matches TRBD1 (6 bases). The CDR3 length is 16 residues. Trimming took 0 bases from V and 6 from J, leaving 15 bases between them. The germline gives CDR1 GTSNPN, CDR2 SVGIG (reference sequence). The CDR3 sequence is CAWSVPSEGGNSPLHF. CDR3 nucleotides: TGTGCCTGGAGTGTACCTTCGGAAGGGGGTAATTCACCCCTCCACTTT.

V and J are TRBV5-1 and TRBJ2-7, with no clear D. The CDR3 covers 15 residues. The V end was cut by 5 bases, the J end by 3 bases, with 18 bases between. Per germline, CDR1 SGHRS and CDR2 YFSETQ. CDR3 protein: CASSIVSDSGYEQYF. The CDR3 DNA is TGCGCCAGCAGTATTGTGTCCGACTCGGGCTACGAGCAGTACTTC.

The chain carries TRBV4-1 and TRBJ1-6; perhaps TRBD1 as D (5 bases). Trimming pared 3 bases from V and 8 bases from J, leaving 11 bases between. Germline lookup yields CDR1 MGHRA and CDR2 YSYEKL. CDR3 size: 14 residues. The CDR3 bases are TGCGCCAGCAGCCATCGGCAGGGAGATTCACCCCTCCACTTT. The encoded protein is CASSHRQGDSPLHF.

The CDR3 bases are TGTGCCAGCAGTGATTCGCAACATCAGCCCCAGCATTTT. This gives the protein CASSDSQHQPQHF. The chain combines TRBV6-1 with TRBJ1-5; D call uncertain. The CDR3 sequence is 13 residues long. V was clipped by 3 bases and J by 5 bases, with 8 bases between them. Germline V gene sequence: CDR1 MNHNS, CDR2 SASEGT.

The V and J genes are TRBV27 and TRBJ2-1; 7 bases agree with TRBD1. Germline-derived CDR1 and CDR2 are MNHEY and SMNVEV (reference sequence). The CDR3 sequence is 13 residues long. V shed 7 bases and J 6 bases; nucleotides not matched to a gene: 6. CDR3 sequence (DNA): TGTGCCAGCAAATTTTCAGGGGGCAATGAGCAGTTCTTC. Amino acids: CASKFSGGNEQFF.

The rearrangement links TRBV7-9 to TRBJ1-5; maybe TRBD1 (6 bases). CDR1 and CDR2 from the germline V gene are SEHNR and FQNEAQ (reference sequence). The CDR3 runs 15 residues. With 5 bases removed from V and 0 bases from J, the gap between germline ends came to 11 bases. The CDR3 sequence: CASSHDRYSNQPQHF. CDR3 coding DNA: TGTGCCAGCAGCCACGACAGGTATAGCAATCAGCCCCAGCATTTT.

V is TRBV11-3 and J is TRBJ2-1; a possible D gene is TRBD1 (6 bases). V shed 5 bases and J shed 8 bases, with 10 bases lying between them. This CDR3 comprises 12 residues. Germline V CDR1 and CDR2: SGHNT, YENEEA. CDR3 loop: CASSQQGDEQFF. CDR3 sequence (DNA): TGTGCCAGCAGCCAACAGGGCGATGAGCAGTTCTTC.

V gene TRBV5-8 combines with J gene TRBJ1-5, with 8 bases fitting TRBD1. CDR3 size: 13 residues. V lost 5 bases to trimming and J lost 6 bases; unmatched junction nucleotides: 4. CDR1 and CDR2 from the germline V gene are SGHTS and YDEGEE. CDR3 loop: CASRRTGSQPQHF. CDR3 bases: TGTGCCAGCAGGAGGACAGGGAGTCAGCCCCAGCATTTT.

CDR3 in amino acids: CASSVGRGGRQETQYF. In DNA, the CDR3 is TGTGCCAGCAGCGTAGGACGAGGAGGGAGACAAGAGACCCAGTACTTC. The chain is built from TRBV9 and TRBJ2-5, with D perhaps TRBD2 (6 bases). The CDR3 sequence is 16 residues long. V lost 0 bases and J lost 2, with 14 bases in between. Germline V gives CDR1 SGDLS, CDR2 YYNGEE.

J is TRBJ1-2 and V is TRBV9; 7 positions match TRBD1. V trimming: 0 bases; J trimming: 2 bases; junction bases outside the gene matches: 10. Germline V lookup: CDR1 SGDLS, CDR2 YYNGEE. The CDR3 consists of 17 residues. The CDR3 spells CASSVGLRQGVNYGYTF. CDR3 in DNA: TGTGCCAGCAGCGTAGGACTACGACAGGGCGTGAACTATGGCTACACCTTC.

Here the CDR3 DNA reads TGTGCCAGCAGCTTAGCGGGACAGGGGTTTGGCTACACCTTC. Its protein is CASSLAGQGFGYTF. The chain recombines TRBV7-8 with TRBJ1-2; the match to TRBD1 covers 10 bases. The CDR3 is 14 amino acids. J lost 7 bases, V lost 0 bases, and 2 bases had no gene match. From germline, CDR1 is SGHVS and CDR2 FQNEAQ.

The chain uses TRBV5-6 and TRBJ1-4, with D unclear. Trimming stripped 4 bases from V and 12 bases from J, with 22 bases between. The CDR3 has 15 residues. Germline CDR1 and CDR2: SGHDT and YYEEEE. The CDR3 loop reads CASSRAVITPGELFF. The CDR3 DNA follows: TGTGCCAGCAGCCGGGCCGTTATTACCCCCGGAGAACTGTTTTTT.

V and J are TRBV19 and TRBJ2-3, with D possibly TRBD1 on 6 matching bases. This CDR3 has 16 amino acids. Trimming cost V 0 bases and J 5 bases, with 15 bases left between them. The germline V gene encodes CDR1 LNHDA and CDR2 SQIVND (reference sequence). Here the CDR3 reads CASSIDARGSGDTQYF. In nucleotides, the CDR3 is TGTGCCAGTAGTATAGATGCCAGGGGTTCGGGAGATACGCAGTATTTT.

This chain joins TRBV15 and TRBJ2-1; 7 bases align to TRBD2. In germline, CDR1 is LNHNV, CDR2 YYDKDF (reference sequence). The CDR3 runs 14 residues. The ends lost 3 bases at V and 7 bases at J; junction bases unmatched: 6. The CDR3: CATSRTSLGNEQFF. For the CDR3, the DNA is TGTGCCACCAGCAGGACTAGCTTGGGGAATGAGCAGTTCTTC.

The rearrangement uses TRBV9 and TRBJ2-5, with D perhaps given as TRBD1 or TRBD2 (5 bases each). Germline CDR1 reads SGDLS; CDR2 reads YYNGEE. V was cut by 1 base and J by 0 bases, with 13 bases left in between. The CDR3 extends over 16 amino acids. This CDR3 reads CASSVRSGAYQETQYF. The CDR3 nucleotides are TGTGCCAGCAGCGTACGATCCGGGGCCTACCAAGAGACCCAGTACTTC.

This chain joins TRBV2 and TRBJ2-7, with 9 bases lining up with TRBD1. The CDR3 runs to 16 residues. Looked up from germline, CDR1 is SNHLY and CDR2 is FYNNEI. Germline trimming cut 2 bases from V and 6 bases from J; bases unmatched to any gene: 11. The CDR3 is CASSEIYGQGSAEQYF. CDR3 in DNA: TGTGCCAGCAGTGAAATATACGGACAGGGGAGTGCCGAGCAGTACTTC.

The DNA for the CDR3 is TGTGCCAGCAGTGTTTGGACAGGGGAGATCTATAATTCACCCCTCCACTTT. It encodes CASSVWTGEIYNSPLHF. The genes are TRBV6-1 and TRBJ1-6; 9 nucleotides agree with TRBD1. Looked up from germline, CDR1 is MNHNS and CDR2 is SASEGT. V trimming: 4 bases; J trimming: 3 bases; junction bases outside the gene matches: 7. The length of the CDR3 is 17 residues.

The rearrangement uses TRBV7-2 and TRBJ2-3, with 9 bases aligning to TRBD1. CDR1 SGHTA and CDR2 FQGNSA come from the germline V gene. This CDR3 comprises 14 residues. J was trimmed by 6 bases and V by 3 bases; bases with no gene match: 4. For the CDR3, the DNA is TGTGCCAGCAGCTTGGGGACAGGGCACGATACGCAGTATTTT. Encoded protein: CASSLGTGHDTQYF.

The chain couples TRBV5-4 to TRBJ2-3, with 9 bases lining up with TRBD2. The germline V gene encodes CDR1 SGHNT and CDR2 YYREEE (reference sequence). The CDR3 totals 15 residues. V dropped 2 bases and J dropped 1; count of bases not matched to a gene: 2. For the CDR3, the DNA is TGTGCCAGCAGCTTTACTAGCGGGCGCACAGATACGCAGTATTTT. This sequence encodes CASSFTSGRTDTQYF.

This chain uses TRBV10-1 with TRBJ1-1, with a tentative D call TRBD1 (5 bases). The CDR3 runs 14 residues. The V gene's germline CDR1 is WNHNN and CDR2 SYGVQD (reference sequence). V gave up 8 bases and J gave up 0 bases, with 13 bases separating them. The CDR3 bases are TGCGCCAGCTGGACAAGGCTGATGAACACTGAAGCTTTCTTT. It encodes CASWTRLMNTEAFF.

The J gene is TRBJ2-1, the V gene TRBV10-1, with 10 nucleotides matching TRBD2. After removal of 6 bases from V and 6 bases from J, the junction contained 8 bases not matched to a gene. The germline CDR1 and CDR2 sequences are WNHNN and SYGVQD (reference sequence). This CDR3 is built from 15 residues. CDR3 sequence reads: CASSSGLAGVNEQFF. The CDR3 bases are TGCGCCAGCAGCTCCGGTCTAGCGGGAGTCAATGAGCAGTTCTTC.

The rearrangement links TRBV2 to TRBJ2-5; D remains unclear. The DNA end lines up better with TRBJ2-7; the J call may be wrong. CDR3 length equals 10 residues. Germline V gene sequence: CDR1 SNHLY, CDR2 FYNNEI. CDR3 nucleotides: TGTGCCAGCAGTTTTTACGAGCAGTACTTC. Amino acids: CASSFYEQYF.

This clone was counted once. The V call is TRBV19, the J call TRBJ2-7; D is perhaps TRBD2 (7 bases). The CDR3 has 15 residues. Trimming stripped 1 base from V and 4 bases from J, with 14 bases between. Per germline, CDR1 LNHDA and CDR2 SQIVND (reference sequence). CDR3 in amino acids: CASSIVAGALYEQYF. As DNA, the CDR3 is TGTGCCAGTAGTATAGTTGCGGGGGCACTTTACGAGCAGTACTTC.

The table lists this clone with a few counts. V usage is TRBV4-1 and J usage is TRBJ2-1; D not resolved. V was pared by 1 base and J by 2 bases, with 6 bases between. CDR3 length: 14 amino acids. Per germline, CDR1 MGHRA and CDR2 YSYEKL. The CDR3: CASSQVGTYNEQFF. CDR3 sequence (DNA): TGCGCCAGCAGCCAAGTGGGTACCTACAATGAGCAGTTCTTC.

This clone was observed a few times. The V call is TRBV19, the J call TRBJ1-2; D perhaps matches TRBD1 (6 bases). This CDR3 contains 15 residues. Trimming shortened V by 7 bases and J by 4 bases, and 19 bases separated the two germline ends. The germline gives CDR1 LNHDA, CDR2 SQIVND (reference sequence). CDR3 nucleotide sequence: TGTGCCAGTAATGTCGCCACCATGGGGGCCTATGGCTACACCTTC. This sequence encodes CASNVATMGAYGYTF.